The rows below give T cell receptor beta chains drawn from one sample of a study of T cell repertoires in cytomegalovirus infection. Their antigens are not known. TCRdb re-called the reads through MiXCR, storing one row per CDR3 protein. The data hold approximately 910,000 distinct CDR3 sequences, with 31% observed a single time. The sequencing used cultured CD8+ T cells from PBMCs, collected from culture after CMV antigen stimulation. These receptors were obtained from a human donor in good health (CMV status not recorded). Some clones in this sample may be carry-over from other donors' samples. The CDR3 runs from the conserved cysteine through the conserved F or W. The D gene is left open where the match is weak. Expanded clones get a size class; other rows say once, few or many, or leave the size out.

j_call | d_call | v_call | clone_size | cdr3_nt | cdr3_aa
TRBJ2-5 | . | TRBV7-9 | . | TGTGCCAGCAGCCGCCGGGACCTACAAGAGACCCAGTACTTC | CASSRRDLQETQYF
TRBJ2-6 | . | TRBV7-9 | . | TGTGCCAGCAGCCCTGGAATTCCTGGGGCCAACGTCCTGACTTTC | CASSPGIPGANVLTF
TRBJ1-5 | . | TRBV24-1 | few | TGTGCCACCAGTGGAGGATATCAGCCCCAGCATTTT | CATSGGYQPQHF
TRBJ1-4 | TRBD1 | TRBV11-2 | . | TGTGCCAGCAGCTCCTTTCAAGACAGGGGGCACGAAAAACTGTTTTTT | CASSSFQDRGHEKLFF
TRBJ2-7 | . | TRBV6-1 | . | TGTGCCAGCAGCCCTCAGAGCGAGCAGTACTTC | CASSPQSEQYF
TRBJ2-1 | . | TRBV2 | . | TGTGCCAGCAAGCAAAGGGGGTCCTATGTAGAGTTCTTC | CASKQRGSYVEFF
TRBJ1-2 | . | TRBV20-1 | . | TGCAGTGCAACTGGGGGCGGAGATGGCTACACCTTC | CSATGGGDGYTF
TRBJ2-5 | . | TRBV2 | few | TGTGCCACCATGGGGGGGCCAGAGACCCAGTACTTC | CATMGGPETQYF
TRBJ2-2 | TRBD1 | TRBV12-3/TRBV12-4 | . | TGTGCCAGCAGAGAAGGACAGGGTTCCGGGGAGCTGTTTTTT | CASREGQGSGELFF
TRBJ2-1 | . | TRBV10-3 | . | TGTGCCATCAGCGACAGCAATGAGCAGTTCTTC | CAISDSNEQFF
TRBJ1-5 | . | TRBV28 | . | TGTGCCAACAGTCCCCGACAGCACAATCAGCCCCAGCATTTT | CANSPRQHNQPQHF
TRBJ2-5 | . | TRBV20-1 | few | TGCAGTGCTAGAGATCCCCAACGGGGTGAACAAGAGACCCAGTACTTC | CSARDPQRGEQETQYF
TRBJ2-2 | TRBD1 | TRBV6-1 | . | TGTGCCAGCAGTGAGGGACAGGGAAACATCGGGGAGCTGTTTTTT | CASSEGQGNIGELFF
TRBJ1-5 | . | TRBV5-5 | . | TGTGCCAGCAGCTCCAGCCCCGGGGCAAGCAATCAGCCCCAGCATTTT | CASSSSPGASNQPQHF
TRBJ2-5 | . | TRBV6-5 | . | TGTGCCAGCAGTTACTCCCTCTCGGACGAGCCCCAAGAGACCCAGTACTTC | CASSYSLSDEPQETQYF
TRBJ2-1 | . | TRBV6-5 | . | TGTGCCAGCAGTACTGAAAACTACAATGAGCAGTTCTTC | CASSTENYNEQFF
TRBJ1-3 | . | TRBV4-2 | few | TGTGCCAGCAGCCAAGAGGACAGCCGCGGAAACACCATATATTTT | CASSQEDSRGNTIYF
TRBJ1-1 | . | TRBV4-1 | few | TGCGCCAGCAGCCAAGTCGGGTTGTGGACTGAAGCTTTCTTT | CASSQVGLWTEAFF
TRBJ2-6 | . | TRBV12-5 | few | TGTGCTAGTGGTTTGGACTACTCTGGGGCCAACGTCCTGACTTTC | CASGLDYSGANVLTF
TRBJ1-1 | . | TRBV19 | . | TGTGCCAGTAGTATGGGGGGGATAAGAACTGAAGCTTTCTTT | CASSMGGIRTEAFF
TRBJ2-7 | TRBD2 | TRBV5-1 | . | TGCGCCAGCAGCCTTCCCGGGAGGGACGAGCAGTACTTC | CASSLPGRDEQYF
TRBJ2-1 | TRBD1 | TRBV27 | few | TGTGCCAGCAGTTCCGGGACAGGGGAGAAGGGGCAGTTCTTC | CASSSGTGEKGQFF
TRBJ2-5 | TRBD1 | TRBV28 | few | TGTGCCAGCGCCCTGGGAACAGGGGGAGAGACCCAGTACTTC | CASALGTGGETQYF
TRBJ1-5 | . | TRBV19 | . | TGTGCCAGTAGTATAGAGGCGGAGGATCAGCCCCAGCATTTT | CASSIEAEDQPQHF
TRBJ2-2 | . | TRBV7-6 | many | TGTGCCAGCAGCTTTGGCGACCTCAATGCCGGGGAGCTGTTTTTT | CASSFGDLNAGELFF
TRBJ2-1 | . | TRBV2 | . | TGTGCCAGCAGTGTGGAGATTAGCAGGGTCTCCTACAATGAGCAGTTCTTC | CASSVEISRVSYNEQFF
TRBJ1-6 | . | TRBV7-2 | many | TGTGCCAGCAGCTTATGGGTAGCCAGGGAACTTAATTCACCCCTCCACTTT | CASSLWVARELNSPLHF
TRBJ2-6 | . | TRBV9 | few | TGTGCCAGCACTGGAACAGGGTCCTCTGGGGCCAACGTCCTGACTTTC | CASTGTGSSGANVLTF
TRBJ1-5 | . | TRBV7-9 | many | TGTGCCAGCTCCCGCGGGAATCAGCCCCAGCATTTT | CASSRGNQPQHF
TRBJ1-2 | . | TRBV19 | . | TGTGCCAGTAGTCTCGCGGGCGGCTTCTATGGCTACACCTTC | CASSLAGGFYGYTF
TRBJ2-3 | TRBD2 | TRBV24-1 | . | TGTGCCACCAGTGATCCCCGGGGGGATACTAGCACAGATACGCAGTATTTT | CATSDPRGDTSTDTQYF
TRBJ1-5 | . | TRBV19 | few | TGTGCCAGTAGCAGGGAAACCGCCTACCTAAGGGGCAATCAGCCCCAGCATTTT | CASSRETAYLRGNQPQHF
TRBJ1-2 | . | TRBV2 | . | TGTGCCAGCAGTGACCCGGGGATAAACTATGGCTACACCTTC | CASSDPGINYGYTF
TRBJ1-4 | . | TRBV7-9 | few | TGTGCCAGCAGGGGGGGACTCCGGACAGACGGTGGTGAAAAACTGTTTTTT | CASRGGLRTDGGEKLFF
TRBJ1-1 | . | TRBV28 | few | TGTGCCAGCGTGGGGGGGGGCCTGAACACTGAAGCTTTCTTT | CASVGGGLNTEAFF
TRBJ1-2 | TRBD1 | TRBV29-1 | . | TGCAGCGTTGAGTCGAGGGACAGGGGGCGCGGCTACACCTTC | CSVESRDRGRGYTF
TRBJ2-6 | . | TRBV27 | . | TGTGCCAGCAGCGATCTCCTGGGAAAACTATCTGGGGCCAACGTCCTGACTTTC | CASSDLLGKLSGANVLTF
TRBJ1-1 | . | TRBV7-6 | few | TGTGCCAGCAGCCCCCGGCGGGCGGTGGACACTGAAGCTTTCTTT | CASSPRRAVDTEAFF
TRBJ2-5 | . | TRBV2 | . | TGTGCCAGCTACAGCCGGGACCGGGTACAAGAGACCCAGTACTTC | CASYSRDRVQETQYF
TRBJ2-1 | . | TRBV6-6 | . | TGTGCCAGCACAATATCATCCTACAATGAGCAGTTCTTC | CASTISSYNEQFF
TRBJ2-1 | . | TRBV9 | . | TGTGCCAGCAGCGACCGGGACGAGCTCTACAATGAGCAGTTCTTC | CASSDRDELYNEQFF
TRBJ2-2 | . | TRBV4-2 | . | TGTGCCAGCAGCCAAGTCAGGGAGGACACCGGGGAGCTGTTTTTT | CASSQVREDTGELFF
TRBJ2-3 | . | TRBV10-3 | few | TGTGCCATCACAGAGGGGAGCACAGATACGCAGTATTTT | CAITEGSTDTQYF
TRBJ1-2 | . | TRBV15 | . | TGTGCCACCAGCAGAGTCGAGAGCAGGGAGAACACCTTC | CATSRVESRENTF
TRBJ1-2 | . | TRBV19 | . | TGTGCCAGTAGTAAGGCCGTGAATGGCTACACCTTC | CASSKAVNGYTF
TRBJ1-1 | TRBD1 | TRBV7-6 | . | TGTGCCAGCAGTCCGGCACGAGGACAGGTGCTAGAAGCTTTCTTT | CASSPARGQVLEAFF
TRBJ2-5 | . | TRBV6-1 | few | TGTGCCAGCAGTGAGGACTTCCAAGAGACCCAGTACTTC | CASSEDFQETQYF
TRBJ2-2 | . | TRBV19 | . | TGTGCCAGTAGGGATCAAGGGGCAGCCGGGGAGCTGTTTTTT | CASRDQGAAGELFF
TRBJ2-3 | . | TRBV7-2 | many | TGTGCCAGCAGCTCCGAAGGGTGGACAGATACGCAGTATTTT | CASSSEGWTDTQYF
TRBJ1-4 | . | TRBV6-5 | many | TGTGCCAGCACTATAGGGACTTCCACTAATGAAAAACTGTTTTTT | CASTIGTSTNEKLFF
TRBJ1-6 | . | TRBV23-1 | . | TGCGCCAGCAGGCCCCGGGTATCACCCCTCCACTTT | CASRPRVSPLHF
TRBJ2-6 | . | TRBV12-5 | few | TGTGCTAGTGGTTTGTCCCCTAGCTCTGGGGCCAACGTCCTGACTTTC | CASGLSPSSGANVLTF
TRBJ1-1 | . | TRBV14 | . | TGTGCCAGCAGCCAAGAGGACGACACTGAAGCTTTCTTT | CASSQEDDTEAFF